This T cell receptor beta chain was retrieved from a study of beta chain features in type 1 diabetes. Reverse transcribing all isolated RNA meant expressed TCRB transcripts were sequenced. Only in-frame clones appear in the TCRdb table, and some are missing; sequencing was by immunoSEQ multiplex PCR. The table has about 260,000 clones, around 68% seen once; the top ten hold about 0.05%. Germline CDR1 SGHRS, CDR2 YFSETQ. This CDR3 spans 14 amino acids. After removal of 3 bases from V and 5 bases from J, the junction contained 6 bases not matched to a gene. A heparinised blood draw that averaged around 0.12 L was obtained once from each donor. It was via CD45RO/CCR7/CD25/CD127/CD95/CD27 that CD4+ naive, central memory, regulatory and stem cell-like memory cells were sorted.

The clonotype was recovered from a man in his thirties or forties in good health. The V and J genes are TRBV5-1 and TRBJ2-3, with 7 nucleotides matching TRBD1. Sample: naive CD4+ T cells from blood. This chain's CDR3 is CASSSGQTRDTQYF. CDR3 in DNA: TGCGCCAGCAGCTCGGGACAGACACGAGATACGCAGTATTTT.